This TCR beta chain was profiled in a study of blood T cell repertoires in COVID-19. In the original processing: Amplification of reference gene primers provided the estimated nucleated cell counts. The data were produced by immunoSEQ multiplex PCR, yet TCRdb's version contains in-frame clones alone and is incomplete. D and trimming come from the DNA, and the V and J calls and clone size come from that table. Seen here are some 68,000 clones, 90% observed once, and the top ten hold roughly 0.53%. Seattle researchers signed up patients amid active infection and tracked them longitudinally. The trim removed 2 bases at V and 0 bases at J, leaving 7 bases unmatched. CDR3 length: 16 amino acids. Germline V gives CDR1 GTSNPN, CDR2 SVGIG (reference sequence).

V usage is TRBV30 and J usage is TRBJ2-3; 8 bases map to TRBD2. This TCR was recovered from a man over 45 with COVID-19, enrolled during active disease. Material for sequencing was peripheral blood. The CDR3 DNA sequence: TGTGCCTGGAGTCCAGGGACTAGTGTGAGCACAGATACGCAGTATTTT. This gives the protein CAWSPGTSVSTDTQYF.